The source of this T cell receptor beta chain is a study of long-term antiretroviral therapy in people with HIV. Study-wide background: Some samples came about a decade before the 2015 immediate-ART recommendation, and these were the earliest. Regarding the study as a whole: Repertoires from HIV showed CDR3 length ranges narrower than those of controls.

The CDR3 runs to 14 residues. With 7 bases removed from V and 0 bases from J, the gap between germline ends came to 12 bases. Germline CDR1 is LNHDA and CDR2 is SQIVND (reference sequence). The assay used was immunoSEQ (version v3.0), run at survey level. Assay used: immunoSEQ multiplex PCR; TCRdb lists only in-frame clones, some missing. Here the sample spans 19,000 or so clones, 70% to 90% being singletons. Regarding this clone: Its specificity is not known.

Sequences were derived from unsorted PBMCs, sampled 0.3 years before starting antiretroviral therapy. This chain uses TRBV19 with TRBJ1-1, with no clear D. This TCR derives from a man aged 45-65 years with HIV. CDR3 sequence: CASTTSPMNTEAFF. CDR3 in DNA: TGTGCCAGTACCACATCTCCAATGAACACTGAAGCTTTCTTT.